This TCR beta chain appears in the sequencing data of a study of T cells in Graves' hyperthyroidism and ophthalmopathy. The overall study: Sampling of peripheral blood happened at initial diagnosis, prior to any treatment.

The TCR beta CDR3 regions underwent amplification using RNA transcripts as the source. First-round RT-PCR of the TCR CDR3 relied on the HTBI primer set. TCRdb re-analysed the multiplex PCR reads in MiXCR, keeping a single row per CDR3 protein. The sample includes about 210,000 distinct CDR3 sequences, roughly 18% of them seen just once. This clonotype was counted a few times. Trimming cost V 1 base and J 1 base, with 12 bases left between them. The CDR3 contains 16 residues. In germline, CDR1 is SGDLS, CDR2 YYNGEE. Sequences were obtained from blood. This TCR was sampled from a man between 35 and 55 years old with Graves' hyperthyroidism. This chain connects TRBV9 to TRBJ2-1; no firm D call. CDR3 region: CASSVSPVGSYNEQFF. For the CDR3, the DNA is TGTGCCAGCAGCGTATCTCCTGTGGGATCCTACAATGAGCAGTTCTTC.